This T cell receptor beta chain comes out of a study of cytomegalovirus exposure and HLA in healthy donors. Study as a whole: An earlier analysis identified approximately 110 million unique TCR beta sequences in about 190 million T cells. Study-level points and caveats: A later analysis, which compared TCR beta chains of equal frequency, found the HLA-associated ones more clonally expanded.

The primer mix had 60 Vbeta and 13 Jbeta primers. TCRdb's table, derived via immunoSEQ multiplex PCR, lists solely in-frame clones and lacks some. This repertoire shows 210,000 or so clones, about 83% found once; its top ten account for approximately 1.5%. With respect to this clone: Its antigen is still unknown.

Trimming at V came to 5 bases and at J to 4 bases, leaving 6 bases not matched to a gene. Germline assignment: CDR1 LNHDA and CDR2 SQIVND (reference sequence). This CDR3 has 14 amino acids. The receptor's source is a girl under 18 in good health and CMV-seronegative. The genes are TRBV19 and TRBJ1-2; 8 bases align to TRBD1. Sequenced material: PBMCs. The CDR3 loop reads CASSDRGPLYGYTF. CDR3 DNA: TGTGCCAGTAGTGACAGGGGCCCACTCTATGGCTACACCTTC.